This entry features one T cell receptor (beta chain) sequence. Its antigen is unknown. This record belongs to a study of OX40 agonist ivuxolimab in advanced cancers. In the study overall: The study treated patients with ivuxolimab, an agonistic anti-OX40 (CD134) antibody. One patient with hepatocellular carcinoma and two with cutaneous melanoma, three in all, had partial responses. Patients assigned to dose escalation were diagnosed with hepatocellular carcinoma, melanoma, renal cell or head and neck cancer.

V lost 6 bases and J lost 0; bases outside the gene matches: 5. Germline CDR1 and CDR2: SNHLY and FYNNEI. CDR3 length: 15 amino acids. Measured with immunoSEQ multiplex PCR; TCRdb has only the in-frame clones, and not every one. The sample includes about 58,000 clones, roughly 80% of them seen just once. Study-level findings and limits: Clones of CD4+ and CD8+ blood T cells grew by week 6 at doses of 0.1 to 3.0 mg/kg.

The rearrangement uses TRBV2 and TRBJ2-7; 10 bases are shared with TRBD1. The source of this sequence is an adult with an advanced solid tumor such as melanoma, head and neck, liver or kidney cancer. The sample consisted of CD4+ or CD8+ T cells sorted from blood, taken in a trial of the OX40 agonist ivuxolimab. The CDR3 sequence: CASRRDRGYSYEQYF. In DNA form, the CDR3 reads TGTGCCAGCAGAAGGGACAGGGGCTACTCCTACGAGCAGTACTTC.